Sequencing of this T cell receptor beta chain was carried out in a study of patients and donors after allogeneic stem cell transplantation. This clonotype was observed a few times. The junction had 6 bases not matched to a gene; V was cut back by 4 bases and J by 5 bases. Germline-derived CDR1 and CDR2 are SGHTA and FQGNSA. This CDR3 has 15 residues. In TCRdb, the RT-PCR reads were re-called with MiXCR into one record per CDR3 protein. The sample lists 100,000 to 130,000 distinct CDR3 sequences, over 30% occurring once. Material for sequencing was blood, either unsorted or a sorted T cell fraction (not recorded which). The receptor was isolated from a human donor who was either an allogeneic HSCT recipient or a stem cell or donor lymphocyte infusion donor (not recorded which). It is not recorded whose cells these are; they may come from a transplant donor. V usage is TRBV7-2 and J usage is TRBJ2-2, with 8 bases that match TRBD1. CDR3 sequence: CASSSGQGWTGELFF. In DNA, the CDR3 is TGTGCCAGCAGCTCCGGACAGGGTTGGACCGGGGAGCTGTTTTTT.